This T cell receptor beta chain is from a study of Ad26.COV2.S vaccination and SARS-CoV-2 variants. Across the whole study: Once or twice, 56 days apart, Ad26.COV2.S was delivered intramuscularly.

The V gene lost 7 bases and the J gene lost 0 bases, with 20 bases spanning the gap. Germline V lookup: CDR1 SGHTA, CDR2 FQGNSA. The CDR3 is 17 amino acids. Method: immunoSEQ multiplex PCR; TCRdb's copy keeps in-frame clones and lacks some. Of fewer than 900,000 clones listed, about 90% are singletons. Treatment indicated: over 15 received Ad26.COV2.S at low or high dose, single or two shots; 5 received placebo; per-sample allocation not given. Day 63 after the first injection of vaccine or placebo was the sampling time. The vaccine antigen was prefusion-stabilized Wuhan SARS-CoV-2 spike. The sequencing used peripheral blood, collected in a trial of Ad26.COV2.S vaccine versus placebo. This clonotype originated in a person aged 18-60 years who received the Ad26.COV2.S COVID-19 vaccine or a placebo. This chain joins TRBV7-2 and TRBJ2-3; perhaps D is TRBD1 or TRBD2 (6 bases each). The CDR3 is CASTPSEGGISTDTQYF. CDR3 DNA: TGTGCCAGCACCCCTTCGGAAGGGGGGATTAGCACAGATACGCAGTATTTT.